Here is one T cell receptor (beta chain) with its context. Its cognate antigen is unknown. Germline CDR1 DFQATT, CDR2 SNEGSKA (reference sequence). J lost 0 bases, V lost 5 bases, and 11 bases had no gene match. The CDR3 contains 16 residues. This sample was included in a study of identical twins. Broader study findings: Twin-shared out-of-frame alpha sequences showed excess low generation probability. The authors drew conclusions from cross-sectional statistical analysis rather than following the same donors.

Each CDR3 protein gets one entry after TCRdb re-called the 5' RACE reads with MiXCR. The sample consists of 1.5 million to 2 million distinct CDR3 sequences, more than 30% of them appearing once. The chain uses TRBV20-1 and TRBJ2-7; 9 nucleotides line up with TRBD2. The receptor was derived from a newborn girl in good health. The sample consisted of cord blood. In nucleotides, the CDR3 is TGCAGTGCTCCCCCGGTAGCGGGGGAGAGCTCCTACGAGCAGTACTTC. It specifies CSAPPVAGESSYEQYF.